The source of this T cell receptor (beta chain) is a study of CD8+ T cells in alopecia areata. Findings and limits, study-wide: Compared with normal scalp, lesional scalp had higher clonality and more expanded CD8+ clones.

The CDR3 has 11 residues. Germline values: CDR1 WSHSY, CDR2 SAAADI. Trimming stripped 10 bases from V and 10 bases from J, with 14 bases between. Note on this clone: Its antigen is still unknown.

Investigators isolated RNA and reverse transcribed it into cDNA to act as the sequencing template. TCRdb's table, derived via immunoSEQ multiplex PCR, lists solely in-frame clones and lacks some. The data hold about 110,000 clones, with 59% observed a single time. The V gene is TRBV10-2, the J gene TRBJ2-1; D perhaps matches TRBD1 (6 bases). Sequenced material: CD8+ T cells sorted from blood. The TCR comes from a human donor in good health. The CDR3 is CATLQGKEQFF. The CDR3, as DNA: TGCGCCACGTTACAGGGTAAAGAGCAGTTCTTC.